The T cell receptor beta chain under discussion was sequenced for a study of T cell clones after liver transplantation. Across the whole study: Immunosuppression withdrawal was tried within 2 years after liver transplantation in this trial.

Comment on this clone: Antigen specificity is unknown.

Whole-study results and caveats: These preliminary findings come from unstandardized post-transplant sampling times.

Assay: immunoSEQ multiplex PCR; the TCRdb copy retains only in-frame clones and omits some. This table holds tens of thousands of clones, about 88% found once. V lost 6 bases, J lost 1 base, and 10 bases stayed unmatched. The CDR3 has 16 residues. Looked up from germline, CDR1 is MNHNY and CDR2 is SVGAGI (reference sequence). The chain links TRBV6-6 to TRBJ2-7; 9 bases are shared with TRBD1. The sequenced sample was CD4+ T cells from blood, obtained before liver transplant. This clonotype was sampled from a human donor who received a liver transplant. The CDR3 DNA reads as TGTGCCAGCAGGAGTCCGGGACAGGGTCAATCCTACGAGCAGTACTTC. Protein product: CASRSPGQGQSYEQYF.